This entry lists 22 T cell receptor beta chains sequenced from one sample in a study of blood T cell repertoires in COVID-19. Libraries were prepared by immunoSEQ multiplex PCR; TCRdb keeps only in-frame clonotypes and omits some of them. The data show about 190,000 clones, more than 70% seen once. Input material: peripheral blood. These TCRs come from a woman aged 80 or over with active or convalescent COVID-19.

This clone showed up just once. V usage is TRBV6-5 and J usage is TRBJ1-2, with TRBD1 identical over 7 bases. Unmatched junction bases numbered 3, after V lost 7 bases and J lost 1 base. Germline V lookup: CDR1 MNHEY, CDR2 SVGAGI. There are 13 residues in the CDR3. The CDR3 is CASTRDSNYGYTF. The CDR3 DNA reads as TGTGCCAGCACTAGGGACAGTAACTATGGCTACACCTTC.

This chain uses TRBV28 with TRBJ2-5, with D perhaps TRBD1 (6 bases). The length of the CDR3 is 15 residues. Trimming cost V 2 bases and J 4 bases, with 14 bases left between them. The germline CDR1 and CDR2 sequences are MDHEN and SYDVKM. For the CDR3, the DNA is TGTGCCAGCAGTTTAAGCCAACAGGGTGGAGAGACCCAGTACTTC. This encodes CASSLSQQGGETQYF.

The chain employs TRBV18 and TRBJ1-5; the D gene is possibly TRBD1 (6 bases). V dropped 3 bases and J dropped 4 bases, with 7 bases sitting between them. This CDR3 contains 13 residues. CDR1 KGHSH and CDR2 LQKENI come from the germline V gene. The CDR3 reads CASSPDRNQPQHF. The CDR3 bases are TGTGCCAGCTCACCCGACAGGAATCAGCCCCAGCATTTT.

The rearrangement links TRBV10-3 to TRBJ1-3; D possibly corresponds to TRBD1 (5 bases). The CDR3 extends over 17 amino acids. V was cut by 0 bases and J by 0 bases, with 12 bases left in between. Germline CDR1 is ENHRY and CDR2 is SYGVKD. The CDR3 sequence is CAISESNRLNSGNTIYF. As DNA, the CDR3 is TGTGCCATCAGTGAGTCTAACAGGTTGAACTCTGGAAACACCATATATTTT.

This clone showed up just once. V gene TRBV5-5 combines with J gene TRBJ2-5; 8 bases are shared with TRBD2. CDR3 size: 14 residues. J was trimmed by 5 bases and V by 4 bases; bases with no gene match: 7. Germline V CDR1 and CDR2: SGHKS, YYEKEE (reference sequence). The CDR3 region is CASSLGGDPETQYF. DNA for the CDR3: TGTGCCAGCAGCCTCGGGGGGGACCCCGAGACCCAGTACTTC.

This clone was seen at least ten times. V gene TRBV7-9 combines with J gene TRBJ2-7, with D perhaps matching TRBD2 (7 bases). Germline CDR1 and CDR2: SEHNR and FQNEAQ (reference sequence). V was shortened by 2 bases and J by 3 bases, with 11 bases between the two germline ends. This CDR3 has 14 residues. The CDR3 region is CASSLRGGVYEQYF. CDR3 DNA: TGTGCCAGCAGCTTAAGGGGGGGCGTCTACGAGCAGTACTTC. The whole variable domain, filled in from reference TRBV7-9 and TRBJ2-7, reads DTGVSQNPRHKITKRGQNVTFRCDPISEHNRLYWYRQTLGQGPEFLTYFQNEAQLEKSRLLSDRFSAERPKGSFSTLEIQRTEQGDSAMYLCASSLRGGVYEQYFGPGTRLTVT.

The gene calls are TRBV21-1 and TRBJ2-7; TRBD1, as called in the table, went unchecked against the DNA. TRBV21-1 is flagged as a pseudogene. The CDR3 covers 14 residues. CDR3: CASSKVQGIYEQYF. As DNA, the CDR3 is TGTGCCAGCAGCAAAGTACAGGGTATCTACGAGCAGTACTTC.

Worth noting for this clone: This sample also contains other DNA sequences that code for the same CDR3. The V call is TRBV19, the J call TRBJ1-2; D is possibly TRBD1 (5 bases). V shed 6 bases and J shed 4 bases, with 9 bases lying between them. Germline V gene lookup returns CDR1 LNHDA and CDR2 SQIVND (reference sequence). The CDR3 is 12 amino acids. The CDR3 here is CASRLQGYGYTF. In DNA form, the CDR3 reads TGTGCCAGTAGGCTTCAGGGCTATGGCTACACCTTC. Full variable domain (missing parts from reference TRBV19 and TRBJ1-2): DGGITQSPKYLFRKEGQNVTLSCEQNLNHDAMYWYRQDPGQGLRLIYYSQIVNDFQKGDIAEGYSVSREKKESFPLTVTSAQKNPTAFYLCASRLQGYGYTFGSGTRLTVV.

The chain has TRBV7-8 and TRBJ1-2; TRBD1 aligns across 9 bases. The CDR3 covers 16 residues. After removal of 4 bases from V and 8 bases from J, the junction contained 14 bases not matched to a gene. The germline V gene encodes CDR1 SGHVS and CDR2 FQNEAQ. In DNA form, the CDR3 reads TGTGCCAGCAGCTCGGGCCGGGACAGGGTGGTAATCGGCTACACCTTC. This translates into CASSSGRDRVVIGYTF.

The chain recombines TRBV5-4 with TRBJ2-3; weak D call: TRBD1 (6 bases). This CDR3 region has 17 residues. Germline CDR1 SGHNT, CDR2 YYREEE (reference sequence). Deletions cut 3 bases from V and 1 base from J, with 18 bases between. This chain's CDR3 is CASSWSRDTIGTDTQYF. The CDR3 region has the DNA TGTGCCAGCAGCTGGTCCCGGGACACTATAGGCACAGATACGCAGTATTTT.

The sample holds a few counts of this clone. The DNA of the CDR3 is TGTGCCAGCAGTTACTCGACCGGGTCTAACTATGGCTACACCTTC. This translates into CASSYSTGSNYGYTF. The J gene is TRBJ1-2, the V gene TRBV6-5; D is undetermined. V dropped 0 bases and J dropped 0 bases, with 8 bases sitting between them. The CDR3 extends over 15 amino acids. Looked up from germline, CDR1 is MNHEY and CDR2 is SVGAGI.

For the CDR3, the DNA is TGCGCCAGCAGCTTGGTCGATACGAGGGATGGCTACACCTTC. It codes for CASSLVDTRDGYTF. V and J are TRBV5-1 and TRBJ1-2; D not resolved. Trimming removed 0 bases at V and 6 bases at J, with 12 bases between. The germline gives CDR1 SGHRS, CDR2 YFSETQ. The CDR3 runs 14 residues.

V and J are TRBV19 and TRBJ2-3, with 12 bases aligning to TRBD1. This CDR3 comprises 17 residues. The germline gives CDR1 LNHDA, CDR2 SQIVND (reference sequence). The junction had 9 bases not matched to a gene; V was cut back by 5 bases and J by 3 bases. CDR3 coding DNA: TGTGCCAGTAGTGTCGGGACAGGGGGCATAGGGACAGATACGCAGTATTTT. Translating gives CASSVGTGGIGTDTQYF.

J is TRBJ1-4 and V is TRBV5-1; D perhaps matches TRBD1 (5 bases). V gave up 1 base and J gave up 3 bases, with 10 bases separating them. This CDR3 has 15 amino acids. Germline lookup yields CDR1 SGHRS and CDR2 YFSETQ. CDR3 residues: CASSLFGGANEKLFF. In DNA, the CDR3 is TGCGCCAGCAGCTTGTTCGGGGGGGCTAATGAAAAACTGTTTTTT.

The chain combines TRBV7-9 with TRBJ1-2; no definite D call. Trimming took 1 base from V and 8 from J, leaving 11 bases between them. Looked up from germline, CDR1 is SEHNR and CDR2 is FQNEAQ (reference sequence). The length of the CDR3 is 13 residues. The CDR3 here is CASSLDWRFGYTF. The CDR3 DNA reads as TGTGCCAGCAGCTTAGATTGGAGGTTCGGCTACACCTTC.

V is TRBV3-1 (or the pseudogene TRBV3-2) and J is TRBJ2-7; weak D call: TRBD1 (5 bases). The CDR3 consists of 13 residues. The germline gives CDR1 LGHDT, CDR2 YNNKEL (reference sequence). The germline V and J ends were trimmed by 2 bases and 6 bases, with 11 bases remaining between them. The CDR3 DNA is TGTGCCAGCAGCCAACTACAGGCCGGCGAGCAGTACTTC. Translated, it gives CASSQLQAGEQYF.

The chain uses TRBV6-5 and TRBJ2-7; possibly TRBD1 for D (6 bases). Between the trimmed V and J ends, which lost 8 bases and 3 bases, there was a span of 14 bases. In germline, CDR1 is MNHEY, CDR2 SVGAGI. The CDR3 totals 13 residues. The CDR3 DNA is TGTGCCAGCGGGGTCAGGGGCGGCTACGAGCAGTACTTC. It translates to CASGVRGGYEQYF.

The chain links TRBV24-1 to TRBJ2-1; 13 bases are a match to TRBD2. Germline trimming cut 3 bases from V and 9 bases from J; bases unmatched to any gene: 7. CDR3 length: 16 amino acids. CDR1 KGHDR and CDR2 SFDVKD come from the germline V gene. The CDR3 DNA reads TGTGCCACCAGTGATACCGGGACTAGCGGGGTGGGTGAGCAGTTCTTC. Protein: CATSDTGTSGVGEQFF.

The chain is built from TRBV2 and TRBJ2-1; maybe TRBD2 (5 bases). V lost 6 bases to trimming and J lost 0 bases, with 15 bases between them. Looked up from germline, CDR1 is SNHLY and CDR2 is FYNNEI. This CDR3 region has 16 residues. The CDR3 DNA sequence: TGTGCCAGCAGCGAAACGGGATTTAGCTCCTACAATGAGCAGTTCTTC. Translated: CASSETGFSSYNEQFF.

V usage is TRBV6-1 and J usage is TRBJ2-7; the D gene is possibly TRBD1 (6 bases). Germline V gene sequence: CDR1 MNHNS, CDR2 SASEGT. This CDR3 has 14 amino acids. Trimming left V 0 bases short and J 6 bases short, with 12 bases between. DNA of the CDR3: TGTGCCAGCAGTGAAGCGGGGGCCCAGGCCGAGCAGTACTTC. Translating gives CASSEAGAQAEQYF.

This sequence joins TRBV20-1 and TRBJ1-2, with no clear D. V was pared by 3 bases and J by 8 bases, with 7 bases between. Germline assignment: CDR1 DFQATT and CDR2 SNEGSKA (reference sequence). The CDR3 runs to 10 residues. The CDR3 here is CSARRNGYTF. The CDR3 DNA follows: TGCAGTGCTAGGAGGAACGGCTACACCTTC.

The V and J genes are TRBV2 and TRBJ2-1, with 7 positions matching TRBD2. The CDR3 totals 13 residues. Trimming cost V 4 bases and J 10 bases; bases outside gene matches: 7. CDR1 SNHLY and CDR2 FYNNEI come from the germline V gene. Written as DNA, the CDR3 is TGTGCCAGCAGTGGGGTCGAAGCGGGGGAGCAGTTCTTC. The encoded protein is CASSGVEAGEQFF.